This T cell receptor beta chain is drawn from a study of early T cells in non-severe SARS-CoV-2 infection. General study points: Matches to VDJdb favored anti-spike CD8 responses and missed private and CD4 specificities.

In TCRdb, the 5' RACE reads were re-called with MiXCR into one record per CDR3 protein. This sample has 30,000 to 40,000 distinct CDR3 sequences; over 6% occur once, and the top ten carry about 12%. Comment on this clonotype: Its matching antigen is unknown.

The sequenced sample was whole blood, obtained at baseline. This TCR derives from an adult who was a healthcare worker with PCR-confirmed SARS-CoV-2 infection or an uninfected control (not recorded which).

This chain's CDR3 is CASSQDGAPGARNTEAFF. The DNA for the CDR3 is TGCGCCAGCAGCCAAGATGGGGCCCCAGGGGCGAGGAACACTGAAGCTTTCTTT. The chain combines TRBV4-3 with TRBJ1-1, with TRBD1 as a possible D gene (6 bases). Germline loops: CDR1 LGHNA, CDR2 YSLEER. The CDR3 extends over 18 amino acids. V lost 0 bases to trimming and J lost 1 base, with 18 bases between them.